Shown below are 23 T cell receptor beta chains from a single sample sequenced in a study of CD8 T cells in Susac syndrome. Random-hexamer reverse transcription was applied to roughly 0.45 to 1 ug RNA. TCRdb re-called the immunoSEQ multiplex PCR reads through MiXCR, storing one row per CDR3 protein. The table records about 200,000 distinct CDR3 sequences, about 95% of them present only once. Sample: CD4+ T cells from PBMCs. The receptor set was obtained from a human donor in good health.

This chain links TRBV19 with TRBJ2-2; D unresolved. Germline V gives CDR1 LNHDA, CDR2 SQIVND (reference sequence). Trimming removed 7 bases at V and 1 base at J, with 10 bases between. The CDR3 has 14 amino acids. This CDR3 reads CASTEQVNTGELFF. The CDR3 DNA reads as TGTGCCAGTACCGAACAAGTGAACACCGGGGAGCTGTTTTTT.

This clonotype was found a few times. The chain has TRBV7-9 and TRBJ2-7, with 8 positions matching TRBD1. The CDR3 runs 16 residues. Trimming removed 3 bases from V and 6 bases from J; junction bases left unmatched: 13. CDR1 SEHNR and CDR2 FQNEAQ come from the germline V gene (reference sequence). The CDR3 loop is CASSFGSPTGDSEQYV. The DNA of the CDR3 is TGTGCCAGCAGCTTCGGGAGCCCGACAGGGGATTCCGAGCAGTACGTC.

CDR3 DNA: TGCAGTGGACTAGACCGGGATACGCAGTATTTT. Translation gives CSGLDRDTQYF. The rearrangement links TRBV20-1 to TRBJ2-3; a weak D match, TRBD2 (6 bases). This CDR3 is built from 11 residues. With 7 bases removed from V and 6 bases from J, the gap between germline ends came to 11 bases. Germline assignment: CDR1 DFQATT and CDR2 SNEGSKA (reference sequence).

The genes are TRBV29-1 and TRBJ2-1; D possibly corresponds to TRBD2 (5 bases). CDR3 length: 14 amino acids. The germline V gene has CDR1 SQVTM and CDR2 ANQGSEA. The ends were cut back, 5 bases at V and 6 bases at J, with 17 bases in the middle. The CDR3 nucleotides read TGCAGCGTTAGCGAGGGAGCCTTGATCAATGAGCAGTTCTTC. This gives the protein CSVSEGALINEQFF.

This chain joins TRBV3-1 and TRBJ1-2, with D uncertain. This CDR3 has 13 amino acids. The germline V gene encodes CDR1 LGHDT and CDR2 YNNKEL (reference sequence). V lost 6 bases, J lost 2 bases, and 10 bases lay in between. This CDR3 is CASSPTLNYGYTF. The DNA of the CDR3 is TGTGCCAGCAGTCCGACGCTCAACTATGGCTACACCTTC.

This sequence joins TRBV12-3 or TRBV12-4 and TRBJ2-7; a weak D match, TRBD1 (6 bases). Trimming removed 1 base from V and 2 bases from J, with 21 bases in between. This CDR3 is built from 18 residues. The CDR3 protein is CASSLGGPTGTEAYEQYF. The DNA of the CDR3 is TGTGCCAGCAGTTTAGGGGGCCCCACAGGGACGGAAGCCTACGAGCAGTACTTC.

The chain carries TRBV27 and TRBJ2-5; 7 bases align to TRBD1. Trimming took 6 bases from V and 3 from J; bases not matched to a gene: 4. The CDR3 loop spans 13 amino acids. In germline, CDR1 is MNHEY, CDR2 SMNVEV (reference sequence). The CDR3 reads CASSGRGKETQYF. CDR3 nucleotides: TGTGCCAGCAGCGGCAGGGGGAAAGAGACCCAGTACTTC.

This clonotype was counted a single time. CDR3: CSARDGTGGWVQPQHF. The CDR3 DNA reads TGCAGTGCTAGAGATGGCACAGGGGGATGGGTTCAGCCCCAGCATTTT. The rearrangement uses TRBV20-1 and TRBJ1-5; 8 bases fit TRBD1. The CDR3 consists of 16 residues. Germline V CDR1 and CDR2: DFQATT, SNEGSKA (reference sequence). V dropped 0 bases and J dropped 6; count of bases not matched to a gene: 10.

V gene TRBV6-2 or TRBV6-3 combines with J gene TRBJ2-2; D gene unclear. V gave up 6 bases and J gave up 4 bases, with 6 bases separating them. CDR3 size: 12 residues. Germline CDR1 reads MNHEY; CDR2 reads SVGEGT. CDR3 residues: CASRESTGELFF. The CDR3 DNA reads TGTGCCAGCAGGGAGAGCACCGGGGAGCTGTTTTTT.

This clonotype appeared once. V usage is TRBV29-1 and J usage is TRBJ1-1; D gene ambiguous. In germline, CDR1 is SQVTM, CDR2 ANQGSEA. Trimming removed 6 bases at V and 6 bases at J, with 8 bases between. This CDR3 region has 10 residues. CDR3 DNA: TGCAGCGTAGCAGTATCTGAAGCTTTCTTT. Translating it yields CSVAVSEAFF.

The rearrangement links TRBV9 to TRBJ2-7; 10 nucleotides agree with TRBD2. Germline V gene lookup returns CDR1 SGDLS and CDR2 YYNGEE. The CDR3 length is 14 residues. The junction had 6 bases not matched to a gene; V was cut back by 4 bases and J by 5 bases. The CDR3 DNA follows: TGTGCCAGCAGCCCCTCCGGGACTAGCGACGAGCAGTACGTC. Protein product: CASSPSGTSDEQYV.

The V and J genes are TRBV3-1 and TRBJ1-1; D remains ambiguous. The CDR3 has 16 amino acids. V was shortened by 0 bases and J by 0 bases, with 11 bases between the two germline ends. Germline V gene lookup returns CDR1 LGHDT and CDR2 YNNKEL (reference sequence). The CDR3 DNA reads as TGTGCCAGCAGCCAAGATCCCAGCAACATGAACACTGAAGCTTTCTTT. This gives the protein CASSQDPSNMNTEAFF.

The rearrangement uses TRBV20-1 and TRBJ2-7, with D possibly being TRBD1 (6 bases). Germline CDR1 DFQATT, CDR2 SNEGSKA (reference sequence). V shed 5 bases and J shed 2 bases, with 10 bases lying between them. The length of the CDR3 is 12 residues. The CDR3 spells CSARTEPYEQYF. The DNA of the CDR3 is TGCAGTGCTCGGACAGAACCCTACGAGCAGTACTTC.

V usage is TRBV20-1 and J usage is TRBJ2-1; D is possibly TRBD2 (6 bases). Trimming pared 6 bases from V and 6 bases from J, leaving 15 bases between. CDR1 is DFQATT and CDR2 is SNEGSKA in the germline V gene (reference sequence). The CDR3 runs to 13 residues. The CDR3 loop reads CSAPMTSLNEQFF. In DNA form, the CDR3 reads TGCAGTGCCCCCATGACTAGTCTCAATGAGCAGTTCTTC.

V gene TRBV20-1 combines with J gene TRBJ2-7; D is undetermined. V was pared by 6 bases and J by 0 bases, with 27 bases between. CDR1 is DFQATT and CDR2 is SNEGSKA in the germline V gene (reference sequence). The CDR3 is made up of 18 amino acids. This chain's CDR3 is CSAKPRGSPEHSSYEQYF. CDR3 DNA sequence: TGCAGTGCCAAACCCCGCGGCAGCCCGGAACATAGCTCCTACGAGCAGTACTTC.

This chain links TRBV7-2 with TRBJ1-2; no clear D gene. The V gene's germline CDR1 is SGHTA and CDR2 FQGNSA. The CDR3 totals 16 residues. With 4 bases removed from V and 8 bases from J, the gap between germline ends came to 23 bases. The CDR3 loop is CASSWVGGTEGRGYTF. CDR3 sequence (DNA): TGTGCCAGCAGCTGGGTGGGCGGAACTGAGGGTAGAGGCTACACCTTC.

The CDR3 region has the DNA TGTGCCAGCTCATCCCGCACAGATACGCAGTATTTT. Its protein is CASSSRTDTQYF. The chain couples TRBV18 to TRBJ2-3; D is uncertain. The V end was cut by 5 bases, the J end by 1 base, with 4 bases between. The CDR3 contains 12 residues. Germline V gene data show CDR1 as KGHSH and CDR2 as LQKENI.

The chain is built from TRBV2 and TRBJ2-3; D possibly corresponds to TRBD2 (5 bases). CDR3 length: 13 residues. Germline-derived CDR1 and CDR2 are SNHLY and FYNNEI. Trimming took 2 bases from V and 9 from J, leaving 12 bases between them. The CDR3 region is CASSENGLATQYF. CDR3 sequence (DNA): TGTGCCAGCAGTGAAAACGGGCTAGCCACGCAGTATTTT. Variable domain in full (rest from reference TRBV2 and TRBJ2-3): EPEVTQTPSHQVTQMGQEVILRCVPISNHLYFYWYRQILGQKVEFLVSFYNNEISEKSEIFDDQFSVERPDGSNFTLKIRSTKLEDSAMYFCASSENGLATQYFGPGTRLTVL.

The chain is built from TRBV20-1 and TRBJ1-6; D gene ambiguous. V was trimmed by 3 bases and J by 7 bases, leaving 13 bases between them. This CDR3 is 14 amino acids long. Germline CDR1 is DFQATT and CDR2 is SNEGSKA (reference sequence). CDR3 in amino acids: CSASVGEDNSPLHF. Written as DNA, the CDR3 is TGCAGTGCTAGTGTTGGGGAGGACAATTCACCCCTCCACTTT.

V and J are TRBV20-1 and TRBJ2-3; the match to TRBD2 covers 9 bases. CDR3 length equals 15 residues. The germline CDR1 and CDR2 sequences are DFQATT and SNEGSKA (reference sequence). J was trimmed by 4 bases and V by 3 bases; bases with no gene match: 8. CDR3 amino acids: CSASLGGRGADTQYF. Here the CDR3 DNA reads TGCAGTGCTAGCTTAGGCGGGAGGGGTGCAGATACGCAGTATTTT.

The chain is built from TRBV20-1 and TRBJ2-1; either TRBD1 or TRBD2 may fit D (6 bases each). V dropped 3 bases and J dropped 8 bases, with 17 bases sitting between them. The germline V gene encodes CDR1 DFQATT and CDR2 SNEGSKA (reference sequence). The CDR3 contains 14 residues. The CDR3 loop reads CSASKVTGGDEQFF. CDR3 DNA: TGCAGTGCTAGCAAAGTGACAGGAGGGGATGAGCAGTTCTTC.

The CDR3 loop is CASSPGGGKGGYTF. Here the CDR3 DNA reads TGTGCCAGCAGCCCCGGCGGGGGGAAGGGTGGCTACACCTTC. The V gene is TRBV3-1, the J gene TRBJ1-2; D may be TRBD1 (5 bases). The germline V gene has CDR1 LGHDT and CDR2 YNNKEL (reference sequence). Trimming cost V 4 bases and J 7 bases, with 16 bases left between them. The CDR3 runs to 14 residues.

This sequence joins TRBV3-1 and TRBJ1-4; D is ambiguous. Trimming stripped 0 bases from V and 6 bases from J, with 2 bases between. Germline V gene lookup returns CDR1 LGHDT and CDR2 YNNKEL (reference sequence). This CDR3 has 12 amino acids. CDR3 coding DNA: TGTGCCAGCAGCCAAGAATATGAAAAACTGTTTTTT. It specifies CASSQEYEKLFF.